The 2 T cell receptor beta chains listed next were all sequenced from one sample in a study of technical replicates of blood from several donors. The method was immunoSEQ multiplex PCR; TCRdb's version includes in-frame clones alone and lacks a portion of them. The sample comprises about 80,000 clones, over 95% of which are singletons, and approximately 0.2% rests with the top ten. Input material: T cells isolated from PBMCs. These receptors came from a human donor in good health.

The rearrangement links TRBV6-6 to TRBJ2-1; 13 bases align to TRBD2. V was pared by 0 bases and J by 7 bases, with 3 bases of the junction left unmatched. The CDR3 covers 16 residues. Looked up from germline, CDR1 is MNHNY and CDR2 is SVGAGI (reference sequence). CDR3 sequence reads: CASSYSELAGGNEQFF. The CDR3 bases are TGTGCCAGCAGTTACTCGGAACTAGCGGGAGGGAATGAGCAGTTCTTC.

The chain carries TRBV11-1 and TRBJ1-1, with D tentatively TRBD1 (5 bases). This CDR3 is 14 amino acids long. Trimming took off 1 base at V and 7 bases at J, with 13 bases between the two ends. The germline V gene has CDR1 SGHAT and CDR2 FQDESV (reference sequence). The CDR3 DNA reads as TGTGCCAGCAGCTTAGTCAGGGCCCAACATGAAGCTTTCTTT. Translated: CASSLVRAQHEAFF.